These 6 T cell receptor beta chains share one sample of origin, sequenced in a study of blood T cell repertoires in COVID-19 (dated by TCRdb to 2020 to 2022). Receptor libraries were prepared by the immunoSEQ multiplex PCR assay. Sourced from immuneACCESS, this table was stored by TCRdb with only in-frame sequences that have V and J called. A share of the clones is absent; for the studies checked, an unresolved V gene accounts for under half, and the remainder has no known explanation. For this sample the table gives nearly 200,000 clones, of which approximately 82% were detected only once. The ten biggest clones cover approximately 6.9% of the sample. Sequencing was performed on peripheral blood. These receptors were obtained from a human donor with acute or convalescent COVID-19. The donor label of this sample is uncertain.

The chain links TRBV29-1 to TRBJ2-3, with 11 bases aligning to TRBD2. The germline gives CDR1 SQVTM, CDR2 ANQGSEA. The V gene end was trimmed by 4 bases and the J gene end by 3 bases; junction bases not matched to a gene: 21. This CDR3 spans 20 amino acids. CDR3 sequence: CSVVPWTGILAGAGTDTQYF. In DNA, the CDR3 is TGCAGCGTTGTTCCCTGGACAGGGATACTAGCGGGAGCCGGTACAGATACGCAGTATTTT.

The rearrangement joins TRBV30 to TRBJ1-5; 7 positions agree with TRBD1. Germline-derived CDR1 and CDR2 are GTSNPN and SVGIG (reference sequence). The CDR3 is 13 residues long. Trimming removed 5 bases from V and 2 bases from J; junction bases left unmatched: 3. CDR3 nucleotide sequence: TGTGCCTGGGGGGGGACAGGCAATCAGCCCCAGCATTTT. Amino acid sequence: CAWGGTGNQPQHF.

The genes are TRBV3-1 (or the pseudogene TRBV3-2) and TRBJ1-4; D is ambiguous. Germline-derived CDR1 and CDR2 are LGHDT and YNNKEL (reference sequence). The CDR3 extends over 16 amino acids. V was pared by 3 bases and J by 2 bases, with 13 bases between. The DNA of the CDR3 is TGTGCCAGCAGCCAGAAGGGAAGGGAGACTAATGAAAAACTGTTTTTT. It translates to CASSQKGRETNEKLFF.

This clone was observed a handful of times. The V and J genes are TRBV5-1 and TRBJ2-3, with 10 nucleotides matching TRBD2. The CDR3 spans 16 residues. The germline V gene has CDR1 SGHRS and CDR2 YFSETQ. V lost 4 bases, J lost 3 bases, and 8 bases stayed unmatched. The DNA of the CDR3 is TGCGCCAGCAGCCCAAGAACTAGCGGGACTACAGATACGCAGTATTTT. As protein: CASSPRTSGTTDTQYF.

The V gene is TRBV10-3, the J gene TRBJ2-3, with a weak D call TRBD2 (5 bases). The V gene lost 4 bases and the J gene lost 2 bases, with 10 bases spanning the gap. This CDR3 spans 14 amino acids. Germline CDR1 ENHRY, CDR2 SYGVKD. For the CDR3, the DNA is TGTGCCATCAGTGGAGGGAAACCCACAGATACGCAGTATTTT. It specifies CAISGGKPTDTQYF.

V is TRBV6-5 and J is TRBJ2-7, with 7 bases lining up with TRBD2. J lost 2 bases, V lost 8 bases, and 9 bases had no gene match. CDR1 and CDR2 (germline): MNHEY, SVGAGI. The CDR3 length is 14 residues. In nucleotides, the CDR3 is TGTGCCAGCGAACCGGCTAGCGGAACCTACGAGCAGTACTTC. Residues: CASEPASGTYEQYF.